This T cell receptor (beta chain) comes out of a study of beta chain features in type 1 diabetes (dated by TCRdb to 2017 to 2018). About the study as a whole: No differences in mean age, gender distribution, total cell number or subset yield were found between patients and healthy donors. Across all samples, about 110 million sorted cells were examined, and cell number per subset correlated strongly with RNA yield. Naive and central memory subsets were obtained from all 30 or so donors, but regulatory and stem cell-like memory subsets were isolated from only 8 patients and roughly 8 healthy donors. The study compared the TCRB repertoires of sorted circulating CD4+ T cell subsets in recently diagnosed type 1 diabetes patients with those in matched healthy donors.

Each donor gave one peripheral blood draw, averaging approximately 120 mL, which was collected into heparinised tubes. Using a panel that included CD45RO, CCR7, CD25, CD127, CD95 and CD27, naive, central memory, regulatory and stem cell-like memory CD4+ T cells were sorted on a BD FACSAria II. A purity above 98% was achieved for all sorted populations. PBMCs were isolated right away by Lymphoprep density gradient centrifugation and were stained directly, without culture. So that batch effects would be minimized, each experiment stained and sorted samples in pairs, pairing one healthy donor with one patient. All of the isolated RNA was reverse transcribed with the High Capacity cDNA Reverse Transcription Kit, so expressed TCRB transcripts were sequenced. Deep immunoSEQ sequencing was applied to naive, central memory and regulatory T cell samples, giving an average of around 3.8 million total reads per sample. After sorted cells were lysed in RLT buffer, RNA was extracted with DNase-treated RNeasy Micro or Mini kits, with the choice depending on cell number. Each cell subset was processed separately to prevent cross-contamination, with patient and healthy donor samples processed together. The immunoSEQ multiplex PCR was used to amplify TCRB sequences from cDNA, yielding 87-bp fragments that span the CDR3 region. Amplicons were sequenced on the Illumina HiSeq platform. Concerning the study's data processing: Synthetic template baselines were used to correct PCR bias computationally, reads within Hamming distance 2 were collapsed together, and singletons that could not be merged were discarded. Reads were aligned to IMGT to assign V, D and J genes, CDR3 length, and insertions or deletions at six rearrangement sites. Within each subset, clonotype counts were normalized to sorted cell number, after which true diversity and Gini coefficients were computed with the tcR R package. The overlap coefficient, calculated on TCRB nucleotide sequences, was used to measure repertoire sharing. As a proxy for the pre-selection repertoire, out-of-frame TCRB sequences from naive cells were analyzed. Sourced from immuneACCESS, this table was stored by TCRdb with only in-frame sequences that have V and J called. A share of the clones is absent; for the studies checked, an unresolved V gene accounts for under half, and the remainder has no known explanation. For V, J and clone size, that table is used; D and trimming come from the DNA. For this sample there are 350,000 to 450,000 clones; approximately 15% appear just once. About 0.034% of the sample comes from the top ten.

The investigation overall reported the following: Only small numbers of individuals were included in the HLA sub-analyses, which left unresolved whether HLA type had any influence on TCRB rearrangement. Because cDNA rather than genomic DNA was sequenced, highly expressing activated cells could have been over-represented, although no difference in activation and CD3 levels was found between groups. PCR may preferentially amplify shorter templates, but because patient and control samples were amplified and corrected together, any resulting skew would affect both groups equally. At VDJ recombination sites, type 1 diabetes patients had fewer insertions and more deleted nucleotides, which implies abnormalities in thymic rearrangement. Naive, central memory and regulatory TCRB repertoires appeared to be more similar among patients than among healthy donors. In all four CD4+ subsets, TCRB CDR3 length was moderately but significantly shorter in type 1 diabetes patients.

According to the germline V gene (reference sequence), CDR1 reads LNHDA and CDR2 reads SQIVND. From the cysteine up to the valine, the CDR3 has a length of 13 residues. Of all the DNA, just the CDR3 is kept, 39 bases in frame from base 1. Trimming takes 4 bases from V and 6 bases from J, and the germline ends sit 13 bases apart. This clone was counted only a few times. Which antigen it targets is not known. Base qualities are missing; no much larger clone stands one base away. The specimen sequenced was naive CD4+ T cells from blood. What the cell subset or site label conveys for this sample: true naive CD4+ T cells. Recombination connected TRBV19 to TRBJ2-7, with the D gene not clear enough to name. The origin of this receptor is a man aged 30 to 45 in good health. For the CDR3, the sequence is CASSTELGSEQYV. DNA sequence: TGTGCCAGTAGTACAGAATTAGGATCCGAGCAGTACGTC.